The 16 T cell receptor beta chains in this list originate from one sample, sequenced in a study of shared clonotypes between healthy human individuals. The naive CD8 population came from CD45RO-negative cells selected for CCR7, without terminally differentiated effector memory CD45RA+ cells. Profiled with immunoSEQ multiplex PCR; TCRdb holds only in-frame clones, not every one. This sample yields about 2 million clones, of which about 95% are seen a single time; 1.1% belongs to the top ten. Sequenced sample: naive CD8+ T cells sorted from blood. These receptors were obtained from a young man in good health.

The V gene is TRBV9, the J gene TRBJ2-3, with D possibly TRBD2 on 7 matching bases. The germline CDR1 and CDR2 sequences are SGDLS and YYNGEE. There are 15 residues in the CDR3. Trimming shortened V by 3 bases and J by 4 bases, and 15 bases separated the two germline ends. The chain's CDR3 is CASSEGGNTADTQYF. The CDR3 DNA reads TGTGCCAGCAGCGAGGGGGGGAACACCGCAGATACGCAGTATTTT.

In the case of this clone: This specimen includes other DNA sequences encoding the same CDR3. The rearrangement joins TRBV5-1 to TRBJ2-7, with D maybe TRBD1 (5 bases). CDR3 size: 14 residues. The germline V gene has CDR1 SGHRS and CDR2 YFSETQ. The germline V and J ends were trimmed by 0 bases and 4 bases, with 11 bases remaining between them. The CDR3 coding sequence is TGCGCCAGCAGCTTGGCCTCAGGGCGATACGAGCAGTACTTC. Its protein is CASSLASGRYEQYF.

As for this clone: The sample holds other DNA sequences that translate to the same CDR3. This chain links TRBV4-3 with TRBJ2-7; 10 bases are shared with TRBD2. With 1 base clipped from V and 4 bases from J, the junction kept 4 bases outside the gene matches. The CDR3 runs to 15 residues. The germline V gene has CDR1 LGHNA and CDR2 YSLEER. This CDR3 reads CASSQGASGSYEQYF. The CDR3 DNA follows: TGCGCCAGCAGCCAAGGGGCTAGCGGGAGTTACGAGCAGTACTTC.

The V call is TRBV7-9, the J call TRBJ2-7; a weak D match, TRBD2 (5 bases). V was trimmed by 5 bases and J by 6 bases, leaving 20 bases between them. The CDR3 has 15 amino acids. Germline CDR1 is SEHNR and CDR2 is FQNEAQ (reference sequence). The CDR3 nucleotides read TGTGCCAGCAGCACCTACGAGGGCACTCTGCTCGAGCAGTACTTC. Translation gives CASSTYEGTLLEQYF.

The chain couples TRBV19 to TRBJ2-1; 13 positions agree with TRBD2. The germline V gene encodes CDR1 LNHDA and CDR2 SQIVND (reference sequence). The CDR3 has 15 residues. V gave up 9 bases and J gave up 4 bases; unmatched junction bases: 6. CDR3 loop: CASLRTSGGYNEQFF. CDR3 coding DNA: TGTGCCAGCCTCAGGACTAGCGGGGGATACAATGAGCAGTTCTTC.

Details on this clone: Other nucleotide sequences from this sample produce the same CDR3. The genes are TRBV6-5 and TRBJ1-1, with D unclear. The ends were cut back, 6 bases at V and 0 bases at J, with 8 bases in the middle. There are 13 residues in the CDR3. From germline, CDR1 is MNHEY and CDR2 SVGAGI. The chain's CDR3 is CASSPDLNTEAFF. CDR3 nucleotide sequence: TGTGCCAGCAGCCCGGACTTGAACACTGAAGCTTTCTTT.

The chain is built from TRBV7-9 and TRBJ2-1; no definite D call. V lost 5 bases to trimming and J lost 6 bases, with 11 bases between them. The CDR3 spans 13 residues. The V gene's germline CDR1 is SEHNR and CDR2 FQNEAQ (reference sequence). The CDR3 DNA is TGTGCCAGCAGCCCATCAGCCTCCAATGAGCAGTTCTTC. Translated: CASSPSASNEQFF.

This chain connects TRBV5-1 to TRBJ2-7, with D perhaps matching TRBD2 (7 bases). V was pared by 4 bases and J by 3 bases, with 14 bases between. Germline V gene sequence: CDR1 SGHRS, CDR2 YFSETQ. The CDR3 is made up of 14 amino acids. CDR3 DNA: TGCGCCAGCAGCACATCGGGGGGCTTCTACGAGCAGTACTTC. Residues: CASSTSGGFYEQYF. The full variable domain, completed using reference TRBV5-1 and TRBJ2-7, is KAGVTQTPRYLIKTRGQQVTLSCSPISGHRSVSWYQQTPGQGLQFLFEYFSETQRNKGNFPGRFSGRQFSNSRSEMNVSTLELGDSALYLCASSTSGGFYEQYFGPGTRLTVT.

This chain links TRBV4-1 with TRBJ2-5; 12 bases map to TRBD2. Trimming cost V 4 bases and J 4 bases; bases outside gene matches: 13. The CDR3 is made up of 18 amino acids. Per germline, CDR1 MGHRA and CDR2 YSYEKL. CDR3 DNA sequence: TGCGCCAGCAGCCGAGGGAGACTAGCGGGGGTGGTAAGAGAGACCCAGTACTTC. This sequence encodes CASSRGRLAGVVRETQYF.

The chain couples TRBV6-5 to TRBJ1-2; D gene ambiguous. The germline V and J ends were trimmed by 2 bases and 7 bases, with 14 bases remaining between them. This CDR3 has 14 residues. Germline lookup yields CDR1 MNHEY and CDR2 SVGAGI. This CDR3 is CASSYREGSTGYTF. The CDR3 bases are TGTGCCAGCAGTTACAGGGAAGGTTCAACTGGCTACACCTTC.

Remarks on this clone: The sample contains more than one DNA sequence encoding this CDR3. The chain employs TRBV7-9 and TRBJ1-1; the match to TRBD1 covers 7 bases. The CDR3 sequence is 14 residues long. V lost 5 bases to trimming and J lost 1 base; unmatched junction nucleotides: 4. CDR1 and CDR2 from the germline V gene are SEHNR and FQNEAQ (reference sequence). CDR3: CASSPWTGNTEAFF. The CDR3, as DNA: TGTGCCAGCAGCCCGTGGACAGGGAACACTGAAGCTTTCTTT. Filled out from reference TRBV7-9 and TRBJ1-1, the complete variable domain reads DTGVSQNPRHKITKRGQNVTFRCDPISEHNRLYWYRQTLGQGPEFLTYFQNEAQLEKSRLLSDRFSAERPKGSFSTLEIQRTEQGDSAMYLCASSPWTGNTEAFFGQGTRLTVV.

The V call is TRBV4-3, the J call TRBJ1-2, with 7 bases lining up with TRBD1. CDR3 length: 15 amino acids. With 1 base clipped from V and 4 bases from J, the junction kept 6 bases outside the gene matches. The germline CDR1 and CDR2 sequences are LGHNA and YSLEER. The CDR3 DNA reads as TGCGCCAGCAGCCAAGCCGGGACAGTCACCTATGGCTACACCTTC. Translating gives CASSQAGTVTYGYTF.

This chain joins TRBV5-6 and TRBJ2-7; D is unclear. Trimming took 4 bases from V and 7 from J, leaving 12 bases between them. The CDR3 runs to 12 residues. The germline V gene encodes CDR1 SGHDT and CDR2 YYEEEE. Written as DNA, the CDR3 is TGTGCCAGCAGCGAAGGTCCCCGGGAGCAGTACTTC. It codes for CASSEGPREQYF. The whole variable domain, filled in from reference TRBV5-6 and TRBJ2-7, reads DAGVTQSPTHLIKTRGQQVTLRCSPKSGHDTVSWYQQALGQGPQFIFQYYEEEERQRGNFPDRFSGHQFPNYSSELNVNALLLGDSALYLCASSEGPREQYFGPGTRLTVT.

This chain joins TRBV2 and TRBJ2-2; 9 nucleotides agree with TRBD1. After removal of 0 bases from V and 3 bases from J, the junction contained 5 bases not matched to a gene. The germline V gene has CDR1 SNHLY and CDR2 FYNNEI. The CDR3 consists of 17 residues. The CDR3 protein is CASSEAPWDRDTGELFF. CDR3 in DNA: TGTGCCAGCAGTGAAGCACCGTGGGACAGGGACACCGGGGAGCTGTTTTTT.

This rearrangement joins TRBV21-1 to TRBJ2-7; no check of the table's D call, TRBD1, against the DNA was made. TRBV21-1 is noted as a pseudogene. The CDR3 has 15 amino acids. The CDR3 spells CASSKNSGQGYEQYF. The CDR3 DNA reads TGTGCCAGCAGCAAAAATTCCGGACAGGGGTACGAGCAGTACTTC.

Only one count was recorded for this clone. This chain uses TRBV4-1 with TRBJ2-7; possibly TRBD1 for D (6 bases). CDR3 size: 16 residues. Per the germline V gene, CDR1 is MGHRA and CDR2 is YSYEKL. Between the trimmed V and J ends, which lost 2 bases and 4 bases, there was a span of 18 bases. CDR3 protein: CASSQLAGADFYEQYF. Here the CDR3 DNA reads TGCGCCAGCAGCCAATTGGCAGGGGCCGATTTTTACGAGCAGTACTTC.